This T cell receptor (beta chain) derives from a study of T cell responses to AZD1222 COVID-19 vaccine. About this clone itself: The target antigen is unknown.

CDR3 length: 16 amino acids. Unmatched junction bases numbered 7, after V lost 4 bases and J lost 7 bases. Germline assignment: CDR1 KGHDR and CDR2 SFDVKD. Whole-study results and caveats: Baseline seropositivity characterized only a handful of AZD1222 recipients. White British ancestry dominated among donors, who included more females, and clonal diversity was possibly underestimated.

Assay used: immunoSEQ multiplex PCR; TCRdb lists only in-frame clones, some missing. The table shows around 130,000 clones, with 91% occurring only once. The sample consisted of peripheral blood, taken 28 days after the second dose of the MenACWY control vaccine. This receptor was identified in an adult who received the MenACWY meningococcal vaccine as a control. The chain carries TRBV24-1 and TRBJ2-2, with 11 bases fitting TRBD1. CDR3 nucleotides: TGTGCCACCAGTGACCCCGGGACAGGGGGTGTCGGGGAGCTGTTTTTT. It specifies CATSDPGTGGVGELFF.